This T cell receptor (beta chain) was observed in a study of OX40 agonist ivuxolimab in advanced cancers. Blood sampling was done at baseline, cycle 4 day 1, and cycle 7 day 1. CDR3 length: 17 residues. With V trimmed by 0 bases and J by 8 bases, 9 bases remained unmatched. Germline CDR1 SGDLS, CDR2 YYNGEE. The method was immunoSEQ multiplex PCR; TCRdb's version includes in-frame clones alone and lacks a portion of them. The sample contains 65,000 to 90,000 clones, 85% of which appear only once. The clonotype originates from an adult with an advanced solid tumor such as melanoma, head and neck, liver or kidney cancer. The chain uses TRBV9 and TRBJ2-1, with 12 nucleotides matching TRBD1. Source: CD4+ or CD8+ T cells sorted from blood, taken in a trial of the OX40 agonist ivuxolimab. The CDR3 protein is CASSVATGTGGRDEQFF. CDR3 DNA: TGTGCCAGCAGCGTAGCTACGGGGACAGGGGGCCGCGATGAGCAGTTCTTC.